Below, 27 T cell receptor beta chains from the same sample are listed, as sequenced in a study of blood T cell repertoires in COVID-19. Generated by immunoSEQ multiplex PCR, the TCRdb table keeps only in-frame clones and is missing some. The sample lists about 120,000 clones; 87% were seen once. Material for sequencing was peripheral blood. Receptor source: a woman between 50 and 59 years old with acute or convalescent COVID-19.

The chain is built from TRBV5-1 and TRBJ2-5, with 12 bases aligning to TRBD2. Trimming cost V 0 bases and J 4 bases; bases outside gene matches: 1. Per germline, CDR1 SGHRS and CDR2 YFSETQ. CDR3 length: 15 amino acids. CDR3 DNA: TGCGCCAGCAGCTTGGAACTAGCGGGGGGAGAGACCCAGTACTTC. This codes for CASSLELAGGETQYF.

This sequence joins TRBV18 and TRBJ1-4, with unresolved D. This CDR3 region has 15 residues. V gave up 0 bases and J gave up 7 bases, with 12 bases separating them. CDR1 is KGHSH, CDR2 LQKENI, per germline. The CDR3 nucleotides read TGTGCCAGCTCACCACCACGGGGAGAGGGTGAAAAACTGTTTTTT. Its protein product is CASSPPRGEGEKLFF.

V is TRBV7-9 and J is TRBJ1-2; D gene unclear. The CDR3 covers 14 residues. Germline CDR1 reads SEHNR; CDR2 reads FQNEAQ (reference sequence). V was shortened by 1 base and J by 4 bases, with 10 bases between the two germline ends. The chain's CDR3 is CASSLEPEVYGYTF. CDR3 sequence (DNA): TGTGCCAGCAGCTTAGAACCAGAAGTCTATGGCTACACCTTC.

This sequence joins TRBV11-3 and TRBJ2-1; TRBD2 aligns across 11 bases. This CDR3 is built from 13 residues. Trimming at V came to 3 bases and at J to 10 bases, leaving 2 bases not matched to a gene. CDR1 is SGHNT and CDR2 is YENEEA in the germline V gene. In nucleotides, the CDR3 is TGTGCCAGCAGCTTCGGGACTAGCGGAGAGCAGTTCTTC. This sequence encodes CASSFGTSGEQFF.

This clone was seen a single time. This chain uses TRBV19 with TRBJ2-7; a possible D gene is TRBD1 (6 bases). The CDR3 is 16 residues long. V lost 1 base, J lost 2 bases, and 15 bases lay in between. From germline, CDR1 is LNHDA and CDR2 SQIVND (reference sequence). The CDR3 DNA is TGTGCCAGTAGTATAGTCCCGGGACAAAGGGCCTACGAGCAGTACTTC. This gives the protein CASSIVPGQRAYEQYF.

The chain recombines TRBV7-2 with TRBJ1-1, with 7 bases matching TRBD1. The V gene end was trimmed by 5 bases and the J gene end by 5 bases; junction bases not matched to a gene: 8. Germline assignment: CDR1 SGHTA and CDR2 FQGNSA. CDR3 length: 14 amino acids. CDR3 coding DNA: TGTGCCAGCAGCCCATCACAGGGGAGGACTGAAGCTTTCTTT. Translation gives CASSPSQGRTEAFF. Supplemented by reference TRBV7-2 and TRBJ1-1, the full variable domain reads GAGVSQSPSNKVTEKGKDVELRCDPISGHTALYWYRQSLGQGLEFLIYFQGNSAPDKSGLPSDRFSAERTGGSVSTLTIQRTQQEDSAVYLCASSPSQGRTEAFFGQGTRLTVV.

The chain carries TRBV3-1 (or the pseudogene TRBV3-2) and TRBJ1-2; D call uncertain. This CDR3 region has 15 residues. V lost 0 bases and J lost 4, with 12 bases in between. Germline V gene sequence: CDR1 LGHDT, CDR2 YNNKEL (reference sequence). The CDR3 DNA sequence: TGTGCCAGCAGCCAAGATAGCCCGGAGGGCTATGGCTACACCTTC. It specifies CASSQDSPEGYGYTF.

CDR3 DNA sequence: TGCGCCAGCAGCTGGGCGGGCGGGGGCCGAAACAATGAGCAGTTCTTC. It specifies CASSWAGGGRNNEQFF. V usage is TRBV5-1 and J usage is TRBJ2-1; a weak D match, TRBD2 (7 bases). The length of the CDR3 is 16 residues. Germline V lookup: CDR1 SGHRS, CDR2 YFSETQ. The V end lost 3 bases, the J end lost 5 bases, and 18 bases lay between the germline ends.

The chain combines TRBV7-2 with TRBJ2-1, with D perhaps TRBD2 (6 bases). V lost 3 bases, J lost 4 bases, and 13 bases lay in between. In germline, CDR1 is SGHTA, CDR2 FQGNSA. The CDR3 length is 15 residues. CDR3 loop: CASSFGDSPYNEQFF. The CDR3 DNA reads as TGTGCCAGCAGCTTCGGGGACTCCCCGTACAATGAGCAGTTCTTC. Filled out from reference TRBV7-2 and TRBJ2-1, the complete variable domain reads GAGVSQSPSNKVTEKGKDVELRCDPISGHTALYWYRQSLGQGLEFLIYFQGNSAPDKSGLPSDRFSAERTGGSVSTLTIQRTQQEDSAVYLCASSFGDSPYNEQFFGPGTRLTVL.

This rearrangement joins TRBV7-2 to TRBJ2-7; 10 nucleotides line up with TRBD2. V gave up 8 bases and J gave up 3 bases; unmatched junction bases: 7. Germline values: CDR1 SGHTA, CDR2 FQGNSA. The CDR3 covers 14 residues. The DNA of the CDR3 is TGTGCCAGCTCGTTAGCGGGAGGTCTCTACGAGCAGTACTTC. This translates into CASSLAGGLYEQYF.

This chain links TRBV29-1 with TRBJ2-7; TRBD1 matches at 7 bases. Trimming cost V 3 bases and J 6 bases; bases outside gene matches: 5. The germline V gene has CDR1 SQVTM and CDR2 ANQGSEA. The length of the CDR3 is 12 residues. The CDR3 DNA sequence: TGCAGCGTTGATAACAGGGGCTCCGAGCAGTACTTC. It specifies CSVDNRGSEQYF.

The chain carries TRBV5-4 and TRBJ2-7; D may be TRBD2 (6 bases). The CDR3 length is 15 residues. Germline assignment: CDR1 SGHNT and CDR2 YYREEE (reference sequence). V gave up 1 base and J gave up 2 bases, with 13 bases separating them. The CDR3 nucleotides read TGTGCCAGCAGCTTGTCCCGGGAGCGCGCCTACGAGCAGTACTTC. Encoded protein: CASSLSRERAYEQYF.

J is TRBJ2-1 and V is TRBV6-5, with D possibly matching TRBD1 (6 bases). This CDR3 has 16 residues. V was trimmed by 2 bases and J by 1 base, leaving 12 bases between them. Per the germline V gene, CDR1 is MNHEY and CDR2 is SVGAGI. For the CDR3, the DNA is TGTGCCAGCAGTTACCCTCAGGGGCCTTCCTACAATGAGCAGTTCTTC. Its protein product is CASSYPQGPSYNEQFF.

The J gene is TRBJ1-1, the V gene TRBV28, with TRBD1 identical over 7 bases. CDR3 size: 14 residues. V shed 8 bases, J shed 1 base, and the junction held 7 bases outside the gene matches. CDR1 MDHEN and CDR2 SYDVKM come from the germline V gene. CDR3 sequence (DNA): TGTGCCAGCGGGGCAGGGGGGACGAACACTGAAGCTTTCTTT. This sequence encodes CASGAGGTNTEAFF.

CDR3 residues: CASSDPRDRASTDTQYF. The CDR3 DNA is TGTGCCAGCAGCGACCCCCGGGACAGAGCTAGCACAGATACGCAGTATTTT. The chain has TRBV9 and TRBJ2-3; 7 bases agree with TRBD1. The germline V gene encodes CDR1 SGDLS and CDR2 YYNGEE. Germline trimming cut 3 bases from V and 0 bases from J; bases unmatched to any gene: 10. The CDR3 runs to 17 residues.

This clone has only a few counts. The chain is built from TRBV29-1 and TRBJ2-3, with 7 bases fitting TRBD2. CDR3 length equals 13 residues. CDR1 SQVTM and CDR2 ANQGSEA come from the germline V gene. The V gene end was trimmed by 7 bases and the J gene end by 0 bases; junction bases not matched to a gene: 4. CDR3 loop: CSASSGSTDTQYF. CDR3 nucleotide sequence: TGCAGCGCGTCTAGCGGAAGCACAGATACGCAGTATTTT.

This sequence joins TRBV19 and TRBJ2-3; 8 nucleotides line up with TRBD1. The CDR3 is 15 residues long. With 3 bases clipped from V and 8 bases from J, the junction kept 10 bases outside the gene matches. Germline V CDR1 and CDR2: LNHDA, SQIVND (reference sequence). CDR3 coding DNA: TGTGCCAGTAGTATCGGGGCAGGGGGCGCGGTTACGCAGTATTTT. It translates to CASSIGAGGAVTQYF.

The chain is built from TRBV5-1 and TRBJ2-3, with 8 bases lining up with TRBD1. J was trimmed by 6 bases and V by 2 bases; bases with no gene match: 11. This CDR3 contains 16 residues. The V gene's germline CDR1 is SGHRS and CDR2 YFSETQ. CDR3 in DNA: TGCGCCAGCAGCTTCGGGACAGGTGTCATCTACGATACGCAGTATTTT. This gives the protein CASSFGTGVIYDTQYF. Drawing the rest from reference TRBV5-1 and TRBJ2-3, the complete variable domain is KAGVTQTPRYLIKTRGQQVTLSCSPISGHRSVSWYQQTPGQGLQFLFEYFSETQRNKGNFPGRFSGRQFSNSRSEMNVSTLELGDSALYLCASSFGTGVIYDTQYFGPGTRLTVL.

V usage is TRBV11-3 and J usage is TRBJ1-4; 7 bases are a match to TRBD1. J gave up 3 bases and V 4 bases, and 2 bases lay outside the gene matches. CDR3 length equals 14 residues. Per germline, CDR1 SGHNT and CDR2 YENEEA. The CDR3 sequence is CASSSGGANEKLFF. The CDR3 coding sequence is TGTGCCAGCAGCTCAGGGGGAGCTAATGAAAAACTGTTTTTT.

This chain connects TRBV27 to TRBJ1-2, with D possibly matching TRBD1 (6 bases). Germline CDR1 and CDR2: MNHEY and SMNVEV (reference sequence). This CDR3 is built from 14 residues. V lost 3 bases and J 6 bases, leaving 14 bases between the germline ends. The CDR3, as DNA: TGTGCCAGCAGTTTGCGCGGGGGCGAGGATGGCTACACCTTC. Translation gives CASSLRGGEDGYTF.

The chain recombines TRBV30 with TRBJ2-4; 7 bases fit TRBD2. With 5 bases clipped from V and 5 bases from J, the junction kept 12 bases outside the gene matches. This CDR3 region has 15 residues. Per the germline V gene, CDR1 is GTSNPN and CDR2 is SVGIG (reference sequence). The CDR3 nucleotides read TGTGCCTGGGCCAGCTGGGGGGGGAAACAAAACATTCAGTACTTC. It yields the protein CAWASWGGKQNIQYF. The full variable domain, with the rest looked up from reference TRBV30 and TRBJ2-4, is SQTIHQWPATLVQPVGSPLSLECTVEGTSNPNLYWYRQAAGRGLQLLFYSVGIGQISSEVPQNLSASRPQDRQFILSSKKLLLSDSGFYLCAWASWGGKQNIQYFGAGTRLSVL.

The chain joins TRBV7-3 to TRBJ2-1; 10 bases match TRBD2. CDR3 length equals 19 residues. Germline lookup yields CDR1 SGHTA and CDR2 FQGTGA. The trim removed 1 base at V and 1 base at J, leaving 10 bases unmatched. The CDR3 reads CASSLKSSSGGLSYNEQFF. CDR3 nucleotide sequence: TGTGCCAGCAGCTTAAAGTCTTCTAGCGGGGGCCTATCCTACAATGAGCAGTTCTTC.

The rearrangement links TRBV30 to TRBJ2-7; TRBD1 matches 8 bases. The CDR3 totals 14 residues. Germline values: CDR1 GTSNPN, CDR2 SVGIG (reference sequence). V lost 3 bases, J lost 2 bases, and 6 bases stayed unmatched. The CDR3 nucleotides read TGTGCCTGGAGCACCGGGACAGGTACCTACGAGCAGTACTTC. This codes for CAWSTGTGTYEQYF.

The chain uses TRBV11-2 and TRBJ2-1; 8 positions match TRBD2. The V gene end was trimmed by 5 bases and the J gene end by 10 bases; junction bases not matched to a gene: 10. The CDR3 has 14 residues. Germline V gives CDR1 SGHAT, CDR2 FQNNGV. The CDR3 protein is CASSASGGQGEQFF. CDR3 sequence (DNA): TGTGCCAGCAGCGCCAGCGGGGGTCAAGGAGAGCAGTTCTTC.

In this sample, this clone turned up once. CDR3 protein: CASSVEGTSGSYEQYF. The CDR3 DNA reads TGTGCCAGCAGCGTAGAGGGGACTAGCGGGAGCTACGAGCAGTACTTC. The genes are TRBV9 and TRBJ2-7, with 14 bases identical to TRBD2. The junction had 2 bases not matched to a gene; V was cut back by 0 bases and J by 3 bases. From germline, CDR1 is SGDLS and CDR2 YYNGEE. The CDR3 is made up of 16 amino acids.

This chain's CDR3 is CATRTSGFPYNEQFF. The CDR3 DNA follows: TGTGCCACCCGGACTAGCGGTTTCCCCTACAATGAGCAGTTCTTC. This chain uses TRBV19 with TRBJ2-1, with TRBD2 matching 10 bases. Losses at the gene ends were 10 bases for V and 2 bases for J; bases not matched to a gene: 8. Germline V gene sequence: CDR1 LNHDA, CDR2 SQIVND (reference sequence). The CDR3 length is 15 residues.

The chain recombines TRBV24-1 with TRBJ1-2; 10 bases line up with TRBD1. Per the germline V gene, CDR1 is KGHDR and CDR2 is SFDVKD. With 6 bases clipped from V and 3 bases from J, the junction kept 6 bases outside the gene matches. The CDR3 loop spans 15 amino acids. This chain's CDR3 is CATSQTGGWDYGYTF. The DNA for the CDR3 is TGTGCCACCAGTCAGACAGGGGGCTGGGACTATGGCTACACCTTC.